This T cell receptor (beta chain) was found in a study of blood T cell repertoires in COVID-19. Study as a whole: From T cells, B-cell-depleted T cells, or PBMCs came the material, which was cDNA or gDNA.

V gave up 2 bases and J gave up 7 bases; unmatched junction bases: 8. Germline loops: CDR1 SGHVS, CDR2 FQNEAQ. The CDR3 totals 15 residues. In the original analysis: Amplified reference gene primers provided the basis for estimating nucleated cell counts. Measured with immunoSEQ multiplex PCR; TCRdb has only the in-frame clones, and not every one. Clonal size and the V and J genes are those of that table, whereas D and trimming came from the DNA. The sample consists of about 120,000 clones, 70% to 90% of them appearing once. The sequence came from a man aged 60 to 75 with acute or convalescent COVID-19. Material for sequencing was peripheral blood. The chain combines TRBV7-8 with TRBJ1-5; 7 bases match TRBD1. Here the CDR3 reads CASSLQGDLGQPQHF. As DNA, the CDR3 is TGTGCCAGCAGCTTACAGGGGGACCTGGGGCAGCCCCAGCATTTT.